These 4 T cell receptor beta chains share one sample of origin, sequenced in a study of T-cell memory formation after mild COVID-19. MiXCR was run by TCRdb on the 5' RACE reads, yielding one entry per CDR3 protein. The sample includes about 210,000 distinct CDR3 sequences, about 11% seen only once; the top ten take 3% to 3.5%. Material: PBMCs or a T cell subset sorted from them (not recorded which). These receptors came from a man younger than 35 who had mild COVID-19 (a few samples of this study predate the infection). Cell type and time point are not known.

This clonotype was observed at least ten times. The chain is built from TRBV5-1 and TRBJ2-5, with D unclear. CDR1 is SGHRS and CDR2 is YFSETQ in the germline V gene. The V and J ends lost 0 bases and 0 bases respectively, with 6 bases between them. The CDR3 has 14 amino acids. The CDR3 DNA sequence: TGCGCCAGCAGCTTGGGAGTCGACCAAGAGACCCAGTACTTC. Its protein is CASSLGVDQETQYF.

J is TRBJ1-2 and V is TRBV30; D remains unclear. V dropped 0 bases and J dropped 10 bases, with 15 bases sitting between them. The CDR3 spans 13 residues. Per germline, CDR1 GTSNPN and CDR2 SVGIG (reference sequence). The CDR3 nucleotides read TGTGCCTGGAGTGTACGGACCGCAGACGACTACACCTTC. Translation: CAWSVRTADDYTF.

This clonotype was counted a single time. The chain uses TRBV27 and TRBJ2-5, with 9 bases identical to TRBD2. The CDR3 sequence is 16 residues long. V gave up 5 bases and J gave up 5 bases; unmatched junction bases: 12. Germline assignment: CDR1 MNHEY and CDR2 SMNVEV (reference sequence). In DNA, the CDR3 is TGTGCCAGCAGTCCGCGACCGGGACTAGCTTTGGAGACCCAGTACTTC. Translating it yields CASSPRPGLALETQYF.

The rearrangement uses TRBV20-1 and TRBJ2-3; D not resolved. Trimming shortened V by 6 bases and J by 6 bases, and 13 bases separated the two germline ends. Germline values: CDR1 DFQATT, CDR2 SNEGSKA (reference sequence). This CDR3 has 12 residues. The chain's CDR3 is CSAGPPGDTQYF. The CDR3 DNA follows: TGCAGTGCCGGGCCTCCCGGGGATACGCAGTATTTT.